The source of this TCR beta chain is a study of radiotherapy plus CTLA-4 blockade in lung cancer. For the study at large: Objective response was observed in approximately 18% of patients, and disease control in less than 35%. Regarding the study as a whole: TCR clones of tumor origin grew in blood after radiotherapy plus ipilimumab.

About this clone: Antigen specificity is unknown.

The CDR3 is made up of 16 amino acids. CDR1 and CDR2 (germline): LGHNA, YNFKEQ. Trimming left V 0 bases short and J 0 bases short, with 10 bases between. Generated by immunoSEQ multiplex PCR, the TCRdb table keeps only in-frame clones and is missing some. The sample holds under 50,000 clones, 80% to 90% seen once. The receptor's source is a human donor with non-small cell lung cancer whose response to radiotherapy plus ipilimumab could not be evaluated. V and J are TRBV4-2 and TRBJ2-3; D remains ambiguous. The material was peripheral blood, obtained from a patient treated with radiotherapy plus ipilimumab. The CDR3 region is CASSQDLAPSTDTQYF. CDR3 DNA: TGTGCCAGCAGCCAAGATTTGGCTCCTAGCACAGATACGCAGTATTTT.